The rows below give T cell receptor beta chains drawn from one sample of a study of T cells in Graves' hyperthyroidism and ophthalmopathy. One entry per CDR3 protein, called by TCRdb with MiXCR from the multiplex PCR reads. Seen here are roughly 500,000 distinct CDR3 sequences, about 20% observed once, and the top ten hold around 54%. Sequencing used blood. These receptors originate from a woman between 65 and 79 years old with Graves' ophthalmopathy. Both conserved end residues are part of each CDR3. The order of the fields is V gene, D gene, clone size, J gene, CDR3 DNA, CDR3 protein. A D gene is named only where the DNA matches it firmly. For some rows the clone size is stated as once, few or many, or as a class when expanded; others skip it.

>TRBV20-1|TRBD2|few|TRBJ2-1
TGCAGTGCCCCTACTAGCGGCAATGAGCAGTTCTTC
CSAPTSGNEQFF
>TRBV19|.|.|TRBJ1-1
TGTGCCAGTAGTCCTGCCCCAGGGTACACTGAAGCTTTCTTT
CASSPAPGYTEAFF
>TRBV19|.|.|TRBJ2-1
TGTGCCACACTTTCCCAGGACGTAACTAATGAGCAGTTCTTC
CATLSQDVTNEQFF
>TRBV28|TRBD1|few|TRBJ2-6
TGTGCCTCTGGGACAGGGGGCGTTGGCGCCAACGTCCTGACTTTC
CASGTGGVGANVLTF
>TRBV12-3/TRBV12-4|TRBD2|many|TRBJ2-7
TGTGCCAGCAGACAAAGCGGGAATCTGCACGAGCAGTACTTC
CASRQSGNLHEQYF
>TRBV19|.|.|TRBJ1-4
TGTGCCAGTAGTATCGACATCGCAACTAATGAAAAACTGTTTTTT
CASSIDIATNEKLFF
>TRBV11-2|.|.|TRBJ2-3
TGTGCCAGCAGCTTAGGGCCCCAGGGCGGCGGCACAGATACGCAGTATTTT
CASSLGPQGGGTDTQYF
>TRBV5-6|TRBD2|.|TRBJ2-2
TGTGCCAGCAGCTTGGTCTACGGCGGGAGAACCGGGGAGCTGTTTTTT
CASSLVYGGRTGELFF
>TRBV24-1|TRBD1|few|TRBJ2-2
TGTGCCACCAGTGATTCTACATTTACGACAGGGACCGGGGAGCTGTTTTTT
CATSDSTFTTGTGELFF
>TRBV5-1|.|few|TRBJ2-1
TGCGCCAGCAGCTCCGAAGTAGCGTACGAGCAGTTCTTC
CASSSEVAYEQFF
>TRBV28|TRBD1|few|TRBJ1-4
TGTGCCAGCAGTTTAGGTTTACGGACAGGGGGGGAAAAACTGTTTTTT
CASSLGLRTGGEKLFF
>TRBV6-5|TRBD2|.|TRBJ2-3
TGTGCCAGCAGTGACTCATGGGCTAGCGGGAGGCCAGATACGCAGTATTTT
CASSDSWASGRPDTQYF
>TRBV27|TRBD1|.|TRBJ2-7
TGTGCCAGCAGTCAATGGACAGGGGGCTACTACGAGCAGTACTTC
CASSQWTGGYYEQYF
>TRBV29-1|.|few|TRBJ1-2
TGCAGCTCAAAGACATATAACTATGGCTACACCTTC
CSSKTYNYGYTF
>TRBV4-2|.|.|TRBJ2-1
TGTGCCAGCAGCAACCTTGGCGACAGCTCCTACAATGAGCAGTTCTTC
CASSNLGDSSYNEQFF
>TRBV11-3|.|many|TRBJ2-3
TGTGCCAGCAGCCAGACTGACGTCAGCACAGATACGCAGTATTTT
CASSQTDVSTDTQYF
>TRBV12-3/TRBV12-4|TRBD1|many|TRBJ2-1
TGTGCCAGCCGCTTGCCCGGGACAGGATTCGATGAGCAGTTCTTC
CASRLPGTGFDEQFF
>TRBV18|.|few|TRBJ2-3
TGTGCCAGCTCACCTCCGGACAACACAGATACGCAGTATTTT
CASSPPDNTDTQYF
>TRBV4-3|.|.|TRBJ2-5
TGCGCCAGCAGCCAAAACTCCCGGGGTATCGGGACCCAGTACTTC
CASSQNSRGIGTQYF
>TRBV27|.|many|TRBJ2-4
TGTGCCAGCAGTTATACCCGCAGGGGGGGATTTGACATTCAGTACTTC
CASSYTRRGGFDIQYF
>TRBV5-1|TRBD1|few|TRBJ2-1
TGCGCCAGCAGTCACCGGGACAGGGTTTACAATGAGCAGTTCTTC
CASSHRDRVYNEQFF
>TRBV7-2|.|.|TRBJ1-6
TGTGCCAGCAGCCCCCCCTGTAATTCACCCCTCCACTTT
CASSPPCNSPLHF
>TRBV19|.|few|TRBJ2-4
TGTGCCAGTAGTGGGCTGAGCGTGGGGATTGGAAACATTCAGTACTTC
CASSGLSVGIGNIQYF
>TRBV6-5|.|.|TRBJ2-7
TGTGCCAGCAGTTACGGACCGAGCTCCTACGAGCAGTACTTC
CASSYGPSSYEQYF
>TRBV3-1|.|few|TRBJ2-7
TGTGCCAGCAGCCAAGCCCACGGGACAATCTACGAGCAGTACTTC
CASSQAHGTIYEQYF
>TRBV28|TRBD1|many|TRBJ2-7
TGTGCCAGCAGTTCCCTGGGGGACAGGAACGAGCAGTACTTC
CASSSLGDRNEQYF
>TRBV6-1|.|few|TRBJ1-5
TGTGCCAGCAGGCAAAGCGGGGGGGCGGGGGTTCAGCCCCAGCATTTT
CASRQSGGAGVQPQHF
>TRBV25-1|TRBD1|.|TRBJ1-3
TGTGCCAGCGGATGGACAGGACCCTCTGGAAACACCATATATTTT
CASGWTGPSGNTIYF
>TRBV11-2|.|many|TRBJ1-1
TGTGCCAGCAGCTTTGCAGTGATGAACACTGAAGCTTTCTTT
CASSFAVMNTEAFF
>TRBV3-1|TRBD2|few|TRBJ2-1
TGTGCCAGCAGCCAAGTTAAACTAGCGGGAGGTAATAATGAGCAGTTCTTC
CASSQVKLAGGNNEQFF
>TRBV6-2/TRBV6-3|.|few|TRBJ1-2
TGTGCCAGCAGGGACGACAGAGTCAACTATGGCTACACCTTC
CASRDDRVNYGYTF
>TRBV10-1|TRBD2|many|TRBJ2-5
TGCGCCAGCAGTGAGTCGAAGTACTCGGGAGGGGGTGGAGAGACCCAGTACTTC
CASSESKYSGGGGETQYF
>TRBV3-1|.|many|TRBJ1-2
TGTGCCAGCAGCCAAGGGCGTCGGCGGGGCGGCTATGGCTACACCTTC
CASSQGRRRGGYGYTF
>TRBV14|.|.|TRBJ2-7
TGTGCCAGCAGCCACGCGGGTAATTGGTACCGTGGCGACGAGCAGTACTTC
CASSHAGNWYRGDEQYF